This TCR beta chain was captured by sequencing in a study of CD8+CD57+ T cells in acquired aplastic anemia (dated by TCRdb to the late 2010s). In the study overall: A mean of around 3 ug of DNA, ranging from about 0.2 to 27.4 ug, was extracted from sorted CD4+ and CD8+ cells. CD8+CD57+ expansion was defined as frequency above the mean frequency observed in healthy subjects. The full study reports these points: Patients and healthy controls showed no significant difference in CD8+ Simpson's diversity (P=0.060). Approximately 31 CD8+ CDR3 sequences were found in both patients and controls but appeared to be highly expressed in patients and within the immunodominant clones of the patients.

Relative to germline, V is missing 5 bases and J is missing 3 bases, with 5 bases of the junction outside any gene match. The CDR3 numbers 15 residues from cysteine through phenylalanine. CDR3 DNA only is kept here, 45 bases in frame from base 1. Looking up the germline V gene (reference sequence) yields CDR1 SEHNR and CDR2 FQNEAQ. TCR beta VDJ combination and CDR3 sequence profiling used genomic DNA as the template. TCR repertoire sequencing was run on an Illumina HiSeq 2000. The source study handled its data this way. TRBV/TRBJ rearrangement plots, CDR3 size and DJ length profiles, and Simpson's diversity index were used to assess repertoires. The most abundant DNA sequence in the deep sequencing data was taken as the immunodominant clone. CDR3 amino acid sequences were checked for sharing between subjects and were compared against published repertoires and the VDJdb database. The public reads were reanalyzed by TCRdb: fastp trimming at Q25, MiXCR alignment, in-frame beta chains only. Every distinct CDR3 protein forms one entry, paired with its most common genes and DNA. TCRdb assigned the V and J calls; the authors' analysis was not used. This sample comprises about 190,000 distinct CDR3 sequences, less than 60% of them detected only once. The top ten clones comprise 9.7% of the sample.

This clonotype was counted many times. The antigen it recognizes is unknown. The record has no base qualities; no much larger clone is one base away. Expansion of CD8+CD57+ cells had been shown by flow cytometry in the patients chosen for sequencing. All patients had severe acquired aplastic anemia diagnosed by International Study of Aplastic Anemia and Agranulocytosis and Camitta criteria. No patient had received any therapy when blood was sampled. In this study, sorted CD4+ and CD8+ T cells from the blood of healthy subjects and of severe aplastic anemia patients had their TCR repertoires deep-sequenced. In the USA, patient enrollment took place under clinicaltrials.gov protocols 00001620, 01623167, 00001397, 00071045, 00081523 and 00961064. Ficoll-Paque density gradient centrifugation was used to isolate peripheral blood mononuclear cells. Before DNA was extracted, CD4+ and CD8+ T cells were sorted using either FACS or magnetic beads.

Sequencing was performed on sorted CD4+, CD8+, or CD8+CD57+ T cells (not recorded which) from PBMCs. This receptor was obtained from a human donor with aplastic anemia. In this chain, TRBV7-9 is recombined with TRBJ2-3, and 10 junctional nucleotides match TRBD2. The nucleotides are TGTGCCAGCAGCCCTGGACTAGCGGAAACAGATACGCAGTATTTT. It specifies CASSPGLAETDTQYF.